Below are 8 T cell receptor beta chains sequenced from a single sample in a study of early T cells in non-severe SARS-CoV-2 infection. TCRdb ran MiXCR on the 5' RACE reads and lists one entry per CDR3 protein. Of under 80,000 distinct CDR3 sequences in the sample, more than 9% are singletons; the top ten hold 3.5% to 4%. Input material: whole blood. These receptors originate from an adult who was a healthcare worker with PCR-confirmed SARS-CoV-2 infection or an uninfected control (not recorded which).

In its sample, this clonotype was seen many times. The genes are TRBV27 and TRBJ2-1; TRBD2 matches 9 bases. There are 15 residues in the CDR3. Losses at the gene ends were 5 bases for V and 3 bases for J; bases not matched to a gene: 5. From germline, CDR1 is MNHEY and CDR2 SMNVEV (reference sequence). The CDR3, as DNA: TGTGCCAGCAGTGTTAGACTAGCGGACTACAATGAGCAGTTCTTC. Translated: CASSVRLADYNEQFF.

This clonotype was counted many times. This sequence joins TRBV18 and TRBJ1-1, with D maybe TRBD1 (6 bases). The germline CDR1 and CDR2 sequences are KGHSH and LQKENI. The ends were cut back, 6 bases at V and 2 bases at J, with 16 bases in the middle. The CDR3 sequence is 15 residues long. The chain's CDR3 is CASSFRTDRNTEAFF. The CDR3 nucleotides read TGTGCCAGCTCTTTCAGGACAGATAGAAACACTGAAGCTTTCTTT. Full variable domain (remainder filled in from reference TRBV18 and TRBJ1-1): NAGVMQNPRHLVRRRGQEARLRCSPMKGHSHVYWYRQLPEEGLKFMVYLQKENIIDESGMPKERFSAEFPKEGPSILRIQQVVRGDSAAYFCASSFRTDRNTEAFFGQGTRLTVV.

This clonotype was counted at least ten times. The chain is built from TRBV9 and TRBJ2-3; 7 bases match TRBD1. Germline V gene lookup returns CDR1 SGDLS and CDR2 YYNGEE. Germline trimming cut 1 base from V and 1 base from J; bases unmatched to any gene: 0. This CDR3 has 14 residues. CDR3 amino acids: CASSVQGGTDTQYF. CDR3 DNA: TGTGCCAGCAGCGTACAGGGGGGCACAGATACGCAGTATTTT.

For this clonotype: This may come from a read error, since a much larger clone is one base off. This chain connects TRBV19 to TRBJ1-2, with a possible D match to TRBD1 (6 bases). CDR1 is LNHDA, CDR2 SQIVND, per germline (reference sequence). Trimming took off 1 base at V and 4 bases at J, with 19 bases between the two ends. This CDR3 region has 17 residues. The CDR3: CASSIVDRFQPSYGYTF. The CDR3 DNA sequence: TGTGCCAGTAGTATAGTGGACAGATTTCAGCCGAGCTATGGCTACACCTTC.

This clonotype was observed a handful of times. The chain is built from TRBV6-1 and TRBJ1-5; TRBD1 agrees at 8 bases. In germline, CDR1 is MNHNS, CDR2 SASEGT. The CDR3 covers 15 residues. Germline trimming cut 5 bases from V and 3 bases from J; bases unmatched to any gene: 6. CDR3 loop: CASSPLRGLNQPQHF. In DNA form, the CDR3 reads TGTGCCAGCAGTCCCCTCAGGGGGCTCAATCAGCCCCAGCATTTT.

The J gene is TRBJ2-1, the V gene TRBV12-5, with 9 bases fitting TRBD2. The germline gives CDR1 LGHNT, CDR2 FRNRAP. With 3 bases clipped from V and 8 bases from J, the junction kept 2 bases outside the gene matches. The CDR3 is made up of 13 amino acids. CDR3 residues: CASGLAGGDEQFF. CDR3 in DNA: TGTGCTAGTGGTTTAGCGGGAGGCGATGAGCAGTTCTTC.

In its sample, this clonotype was seen many times. The V call is TRBV7-9, the J call TRBJ2-1, with 11 bases lining up with TRBD1. V lost 4 bases and J lost 8; bases outside the gene matches: 7. Germline values: CDR1 SEHNR, CDR2 FQNEAQ (reference sequence). There are 15 residues in the CDR3. The CDR3 coding sequence is TGTGCCAGCAGCTCACTGGGACAGGGGGGCGATGAGCAGTTCTTC. Translated, it gives CASSSLGQGGDEQFF.

This clonotype came up a few times. J is TRBJ2-1 and V is TRBV30; a weak D match, TRBD2 (5 bases). V was trimmed by 4 bases and J by 9 bases, leaving 16 bases between them. The length of the CDR3 is 13 residues. Germline V gene sequence: CDR1 GTSNPN, CDR2 SVGIG (reference sequence). The CDR3 DNA reads TGTGCCTGGAACAAGCGCGGGTTCACTGAGCAGTTCTTC. It is translated as CAWNKRGFTEQFF. The full variable domain, in which reference TRBV30 and TRBJ2-1 provide the parts outside the CDR3, is SQTIHQWPATLVQPVGSPLSLECTVEGTSNPNLYWYRQAAGRGLQLLFYSVGIGQISSEVPQNLSASRPQDRQFILSSKKLLLSDSGFYLCAWNKRGFTEQFFGPGTRLTVL.